This T cell receptor (beta chain) was found in a study of PD-1 blockade in classical Hodgkin lymphoma. The study's findings and limits: CD8+ TCR diversity did not rise significantly by C4D1, unlike CD4+.

With no exception, relapse followed autologous stem cell transplantation in all patients, and brentuximab vedotin exposure varied. On this clone itself: Its matching antigen is unknown.

Assay used: immunoSEQ multiplex PCR; TCRdb lists only in-frame clones, some missing. The sample holds about 14,000 clones, about 82% seen once. The sequence derives from a human donor with classical Hodgkin lymphoma. Source: peripheral blood mononuclear cells (PBMCs), taken at baseline.

CDR3 DNA sequence: TGTGCCAGCAGCACCCCGGGAGGGGTGCAGGGCTACACCTTC. This sequence encodes CASSTPGGVQGYTF. This chain joins TRBV28 and TRBJ1-2, with D tentatively TRBD1 (5 bases). Germline V CDR1 and CDR2: MDHEN, SYDVKM. Trimming removed 6 bases from V and 8 bases from J, with 19 bases in between. The CDR3 contains 14 residues.